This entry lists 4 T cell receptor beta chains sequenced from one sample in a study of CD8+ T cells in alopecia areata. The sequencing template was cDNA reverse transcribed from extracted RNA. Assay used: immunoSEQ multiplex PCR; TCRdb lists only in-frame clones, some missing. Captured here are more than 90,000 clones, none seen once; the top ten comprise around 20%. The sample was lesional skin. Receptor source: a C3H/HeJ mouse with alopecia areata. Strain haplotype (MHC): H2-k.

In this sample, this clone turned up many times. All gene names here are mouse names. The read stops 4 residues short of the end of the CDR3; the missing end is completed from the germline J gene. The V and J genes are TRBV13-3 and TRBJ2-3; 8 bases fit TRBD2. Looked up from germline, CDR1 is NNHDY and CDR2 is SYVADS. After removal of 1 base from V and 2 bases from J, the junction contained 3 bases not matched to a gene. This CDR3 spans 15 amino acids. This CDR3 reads CASSDLGGNAETLYF. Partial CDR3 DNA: TGTGCCAGCAGTGATCTGGGGGGAAATGCAGAA.

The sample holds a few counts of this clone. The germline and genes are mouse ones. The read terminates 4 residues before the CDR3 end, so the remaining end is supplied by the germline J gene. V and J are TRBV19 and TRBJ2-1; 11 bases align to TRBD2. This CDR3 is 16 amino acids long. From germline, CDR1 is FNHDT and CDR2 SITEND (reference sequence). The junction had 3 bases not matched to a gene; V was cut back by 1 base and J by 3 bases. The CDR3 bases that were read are TGTGCCAGCAGTATATACTGGGGGGGCTTCTATGCT. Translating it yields CASSIYWGGFYA. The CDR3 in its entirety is CASSIYWGGFYAEQFF.

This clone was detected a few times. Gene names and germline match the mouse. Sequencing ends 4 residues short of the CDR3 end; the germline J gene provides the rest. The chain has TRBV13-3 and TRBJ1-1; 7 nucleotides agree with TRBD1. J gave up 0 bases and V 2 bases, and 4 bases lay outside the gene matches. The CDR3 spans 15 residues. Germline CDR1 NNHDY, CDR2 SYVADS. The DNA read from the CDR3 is TGTGCCAGCAGTGACCAGGGACAGTCAAACACA. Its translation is CASSDQGQSNT. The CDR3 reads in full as CASSDQGQSNTEVFF.

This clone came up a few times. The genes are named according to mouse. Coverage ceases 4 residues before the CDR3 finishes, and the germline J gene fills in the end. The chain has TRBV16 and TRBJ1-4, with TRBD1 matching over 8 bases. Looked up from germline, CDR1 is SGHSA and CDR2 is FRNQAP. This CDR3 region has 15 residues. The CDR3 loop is CASSLESGGVERLFF. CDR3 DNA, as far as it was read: TGTGCAAGCAGCTTAGAGTCAGGGGGCGTCGAA.